One sample yielded the 8 T cell receptor beta chains listed below, sequenced in a study of control samples from healthy donors and cancer patients. Clones were read by immunoSEQ multiplex PCR, and TCRdb kept only the in-frame ones, dropping some. In the table there are roughly 50,000 clones, around nine tenths of which are singletons. Sequencing was done on a sample of PBMCs. These receptors originate from a man aged 25-45 years with colorectal cancer.

The chain links TRBV27 to TRBJ2-2; unclear D gene. Germline CDR1 and CDR2: MNHEY and SMNVEV (reference sequence). This CDR3 has 17 amino acids. V was trimmed by 2 bases and J by 3 bases, leaving 16 bases between them. CDR3 sequence: CASSLIGAAVDTGELFF. The CDR3, as DNA: TGTGCCAGCAGTTTAATAGGTGCCGCCGTGGACACCGGGGAGCTGTTTTTT.

A note on this clone: One junction end does not reproduce the germline sequence, and a read error may be involved. CDR3 protein: CVSRGQGNTEAFF. For the CDR3, the DNA is TGTGTCAGCAGGGGACAGGGGAACACTGAAGCTTTCTTT. The chain combines TRBV2 with TRBJ1-1, with 9 bases aligning to TRBD1. CDR3 length: 13 residues. The V gene's germline CDR1 is SNHLY and CDR2 FYNNEI.

The V and J genes are TRBV24-1 and TRBJ2-3; D may be TRBD2 (6 bases). V lost 0 bases and J lost 6, with 12 bases in between. Looked up from germline, CDR1 is KGHDR and CDR2 is SFDVKD. The length of the CDR3 is 15 residues. The CDR3: CATSDLSGYTDTQYF. The CDR3 nucleotides are TGTGCCACCAGTGATTTGAGCGGGTACACCGATACGCAGTATTTT.

The gene calls are TRBV6-2 or TRBV6-3 and TRBJ2-3, with D unclear. CDR1 is MNHEY, CDR2 SVGEGT, per germline. The CDR3 is 12 residues long. V was pared by 6 bases and J by 7 bases, with 11 bases between. The CDR3 loop is CASSRFLNTQYF. The CDR3 nucleotides are TGTGCCAGCAGCCGTTTCTTAAATACGCAGTATTTT.

The chain employs TRBV7-6 and TRBJ2-3, with a weak D call TRBD1 (6 bases). Germline V lookup: CDR1 SGHVS, CDR2 FNYEAQ. This CDR3 has 15 amino acids. Trimming pared 5 bases from V and 0 bases from J, leaving 12 bases between. This CDR3 reads CASSPRGYSTDTQYF. CDR3 nucleotides: TGTGCCAGCAGCCCTAGGGGGTACAGCACAGATACGCAGTATTTT.

The chain joins TRBV5-8 to TRBJ2-6, with no clear D. The CDR3 length is 14 residues. Trimming took 2 bases from V and 0 from J, leaving 3 bases between them. CDR1 and CDR2 from the germline V gene are SGHTS and YDEGEE. The CDR3 DNA reads as TGTGCCAGCAGCTTCGGCTCTGGGGCCAACGTCCTGACTTTC. Amino acids: CASSFGSGANVLTF. Based on the CDR3 plus reference TRBV5-8 and TRBJ2-6, the full variable domain is EAGVTQSPTHLIKTRGQQATLRCSPISGHTSVYWYQQALGLGLQFLLWYDEGEERNRGNFPPRFSGRQFPNYSSELNVNALELEDSALYLCASSFGSGANVLTFGAGSRLTVL.

The chain carries TRBV5-5 and TRBJ1-2, with D perhaps matching TRBD1 (6 bases). Germline V gene sequence: CDR1 SGHKS, CDR2 YYEKEE (reference sequence). The CDR3 extends over 16 amino acids. The V end lost 4 bases, the J end lost 1 base, and 17 bases lay between the germline ends. CDR3 region: CASSRRRDTFNYGYTF. In DNA, the CDR3 is TGTGCCAGCAGCCGTAGACGGGACACGTTTAACTATGGCTACACCTTC.

V gene TRBV4-1 combines with J gene TRBJ1-2, with unresolved D. Trimming took off 1 base at V and 2 bases at J, with 8 bases between the two ends. This CDR3 is 14 amino acids long. Germline loops: CDR1 MGHRA, CDR2 YSYEKL. Here the CDR3 reads CASSQVSLNYGYTF. The CDR3 region has the DNA TGCGCCAGCAGCCAAGTCTCGTTAAACTATGGCTACACCTTC.